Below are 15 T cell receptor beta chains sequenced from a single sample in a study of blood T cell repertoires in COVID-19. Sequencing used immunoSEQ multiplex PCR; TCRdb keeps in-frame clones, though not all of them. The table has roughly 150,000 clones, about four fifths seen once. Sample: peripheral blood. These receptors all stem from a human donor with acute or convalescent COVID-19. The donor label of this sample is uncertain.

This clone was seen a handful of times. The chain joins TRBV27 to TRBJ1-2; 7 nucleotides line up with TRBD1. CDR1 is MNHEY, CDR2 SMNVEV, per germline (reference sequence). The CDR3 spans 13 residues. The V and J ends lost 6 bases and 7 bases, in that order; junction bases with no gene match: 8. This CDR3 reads CASSRDRAGGYTF. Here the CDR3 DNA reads TGTGCCAGCAGCCGTGACAGGGCCGGTGGCTACACCTTC.

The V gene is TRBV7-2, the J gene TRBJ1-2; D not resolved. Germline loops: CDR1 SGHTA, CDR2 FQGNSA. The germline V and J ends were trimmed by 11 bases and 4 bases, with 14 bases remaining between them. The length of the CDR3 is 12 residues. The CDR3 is CAGTLPGYGYTF. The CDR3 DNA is TGTGCCGGCACCCTCCCGGGCTATGGCTACACCTTC.

CDR3 coding DNA: TGCGCCAGCAGCTCCATGGAGGTCAGTTTAGAGGACAATCAGCCCCAGCATTTT. Translated, it gives CASSSMEVSLEDNQPQHF. The chain is built from TRBV5-1 and TRBJ1-5; D call uncertain. CDR3 size: 18 residues. The V end was cut by 3 bases, the J end by 3 bases, with 22 bases between. Per germline, CDR1 SGHRS and CDR2 YFSETQ.

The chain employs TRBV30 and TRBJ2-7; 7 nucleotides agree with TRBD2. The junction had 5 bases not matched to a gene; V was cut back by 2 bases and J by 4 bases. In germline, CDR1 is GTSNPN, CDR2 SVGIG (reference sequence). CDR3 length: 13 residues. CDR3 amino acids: CAWSLGGGYEQYF. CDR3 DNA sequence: TGTGCCTGGAGTCTTGGGGGGGGGTACGAGCAGTACTTC. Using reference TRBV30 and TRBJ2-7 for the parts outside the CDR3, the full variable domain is SQTIHQWPATLVQPVGSPLSLECTVEGTSNPNLYWYRQAAGRGLQLLFYSVGIGQISSEVPQNLSASRPQDRQFILSSKKLLLSDSGFYLCAWSLGGGYEQYFGPGTRLTVT.

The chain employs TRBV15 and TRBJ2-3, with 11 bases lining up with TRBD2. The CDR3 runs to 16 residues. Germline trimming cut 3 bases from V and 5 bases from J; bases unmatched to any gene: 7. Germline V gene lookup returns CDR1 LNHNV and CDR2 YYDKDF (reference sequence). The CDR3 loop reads CATSRMVAGGIDTQYF. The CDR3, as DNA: TGTGCCACCAGCAGGATGGTAGCGGGGGGGATAGATACGCAGTATTTT.

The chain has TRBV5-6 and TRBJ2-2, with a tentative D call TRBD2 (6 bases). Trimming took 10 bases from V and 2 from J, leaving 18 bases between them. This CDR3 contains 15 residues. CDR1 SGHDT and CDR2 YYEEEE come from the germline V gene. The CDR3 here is CASARRTTNTGELFF. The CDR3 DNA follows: TGTGCCTCCGCCCGGCGGACTACCAACACCGGGGAGCTGTTTTTT.

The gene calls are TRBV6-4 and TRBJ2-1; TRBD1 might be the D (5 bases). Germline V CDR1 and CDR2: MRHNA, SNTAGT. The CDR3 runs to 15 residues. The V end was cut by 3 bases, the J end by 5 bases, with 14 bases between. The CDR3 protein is CASSDRQGDHNEQFF. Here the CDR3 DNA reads TGTGCCAGCAGTGATCGGCAGGGTGACCACAATGAGCAGTTCTTC.

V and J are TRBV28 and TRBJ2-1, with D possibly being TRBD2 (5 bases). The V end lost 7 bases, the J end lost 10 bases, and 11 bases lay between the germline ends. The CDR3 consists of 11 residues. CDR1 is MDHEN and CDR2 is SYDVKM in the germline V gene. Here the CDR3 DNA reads TGTGCCAGCACCTCAGCGGCAGAGCAGTTCTTC. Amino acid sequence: CASTSAAEQFF.

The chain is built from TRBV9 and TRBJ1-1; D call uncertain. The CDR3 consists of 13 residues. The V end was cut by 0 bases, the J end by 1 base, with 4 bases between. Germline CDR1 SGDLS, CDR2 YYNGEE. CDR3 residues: CASSVARNTEAFF. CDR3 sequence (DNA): TGTGCCAGCAGCGTAGCCCGGAACACTGAAGCTTTCTTT.

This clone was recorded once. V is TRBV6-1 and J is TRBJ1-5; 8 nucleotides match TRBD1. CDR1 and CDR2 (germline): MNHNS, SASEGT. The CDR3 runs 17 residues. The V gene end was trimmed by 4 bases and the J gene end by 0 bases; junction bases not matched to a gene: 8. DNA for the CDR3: TGTGCCAGCAGTGCCGACAGGGGCGGGTATAGCAATCAGCCCCAGCATTTT. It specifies CASSADRGGYSNQPQHF.

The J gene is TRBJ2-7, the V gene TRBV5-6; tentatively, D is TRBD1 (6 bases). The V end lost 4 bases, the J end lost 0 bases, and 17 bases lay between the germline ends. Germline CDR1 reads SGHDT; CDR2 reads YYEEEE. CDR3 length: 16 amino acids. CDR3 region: CASSHAGGRYSYEQYF. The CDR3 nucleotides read TGTGCCAGCAGCCATGCTGGGGGCAGGTACTCCTACGAGCAGTACTTC.

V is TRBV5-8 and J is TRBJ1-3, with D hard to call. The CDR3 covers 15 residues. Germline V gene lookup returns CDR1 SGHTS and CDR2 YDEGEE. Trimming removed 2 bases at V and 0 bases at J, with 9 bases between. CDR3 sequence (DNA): TGTGCCAGCAGCTTTAGAGGGAGCTCTGGAAACACCATATATTTT. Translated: CASSFRGSSGNTIYF.

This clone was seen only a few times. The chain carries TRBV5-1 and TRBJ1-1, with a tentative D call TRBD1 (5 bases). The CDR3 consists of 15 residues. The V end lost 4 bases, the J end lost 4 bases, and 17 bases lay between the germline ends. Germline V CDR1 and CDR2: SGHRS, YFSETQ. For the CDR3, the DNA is TGCGCCAGCAGCGACGGGGGTCTTGGAGGCACTGAAGCTTTCTTT. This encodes CASSDGGLGGTEAFF.

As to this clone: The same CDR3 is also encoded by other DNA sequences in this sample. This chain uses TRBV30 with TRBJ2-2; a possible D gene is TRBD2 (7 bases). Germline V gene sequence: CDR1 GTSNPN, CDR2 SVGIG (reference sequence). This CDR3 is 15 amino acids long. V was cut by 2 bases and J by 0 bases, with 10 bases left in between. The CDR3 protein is CAWSRGGTNTGELFF. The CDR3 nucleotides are TGTGCCTGGAGTAGGGGGGGGACGAACACCGGGGAGCTGTTTTTT.

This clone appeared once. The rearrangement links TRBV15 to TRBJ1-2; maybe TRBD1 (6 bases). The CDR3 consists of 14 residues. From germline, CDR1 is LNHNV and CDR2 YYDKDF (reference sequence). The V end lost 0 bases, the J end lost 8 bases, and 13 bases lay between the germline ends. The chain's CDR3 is CATSRDSGAGGYTF. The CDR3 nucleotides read TGTGCCACCAGCAGAGATTCAGGGGCGGGCGGCTACACCTTC.